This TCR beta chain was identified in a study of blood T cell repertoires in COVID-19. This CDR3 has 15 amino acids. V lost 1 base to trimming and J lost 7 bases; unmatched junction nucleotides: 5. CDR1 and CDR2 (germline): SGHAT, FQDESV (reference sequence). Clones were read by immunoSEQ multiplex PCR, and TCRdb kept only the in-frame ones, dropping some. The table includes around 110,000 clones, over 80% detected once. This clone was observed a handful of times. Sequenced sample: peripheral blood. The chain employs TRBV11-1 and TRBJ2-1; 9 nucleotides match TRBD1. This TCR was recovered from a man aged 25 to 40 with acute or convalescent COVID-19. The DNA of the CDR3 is TGTGCCAGCAGCTTAGGGGACAGGGTGGATAATGAGCAGTTCTTC. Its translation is CASSLGDRVDNEQFF.